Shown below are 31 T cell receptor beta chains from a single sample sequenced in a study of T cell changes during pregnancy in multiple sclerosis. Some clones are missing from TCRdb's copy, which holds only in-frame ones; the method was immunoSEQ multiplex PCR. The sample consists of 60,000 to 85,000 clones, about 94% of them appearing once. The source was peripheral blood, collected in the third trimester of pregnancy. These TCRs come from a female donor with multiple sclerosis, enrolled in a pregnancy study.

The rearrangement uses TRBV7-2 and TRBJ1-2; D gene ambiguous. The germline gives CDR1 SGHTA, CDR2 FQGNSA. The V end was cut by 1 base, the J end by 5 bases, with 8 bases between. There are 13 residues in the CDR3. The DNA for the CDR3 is TGTGCCAGCAGCTTAGATACAGCTTATGGCTACACCTTC. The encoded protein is CASSLDTAYGYTF.

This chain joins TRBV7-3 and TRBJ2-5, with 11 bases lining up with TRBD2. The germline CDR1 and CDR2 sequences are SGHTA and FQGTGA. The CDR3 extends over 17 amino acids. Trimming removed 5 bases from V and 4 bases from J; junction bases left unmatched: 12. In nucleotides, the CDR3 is TGTGCCAGCAGCCCGTGGGGGGGTAGCGGGGGGGTAGAGACCCAGTACTTC. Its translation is CASSPWGGSGGVETQYF.

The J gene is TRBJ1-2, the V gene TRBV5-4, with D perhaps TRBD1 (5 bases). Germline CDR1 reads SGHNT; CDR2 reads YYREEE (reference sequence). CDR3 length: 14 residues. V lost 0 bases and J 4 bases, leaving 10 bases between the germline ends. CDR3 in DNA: TGTGCCAGCAGCTTGGAGGGGTATGGCTATGGCTACACCTTC. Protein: CASSLEGYGYGYTF. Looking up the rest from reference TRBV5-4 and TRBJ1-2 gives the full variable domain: ETGVTQSPTHLIKTRGQQVTLRCSSQSGHNTVSWYQQALGQGPQFIFQYYREEENGRGNFPPRFSGLQFPNYSSELNVNALELDDSALYLCASSLEGYGYGYTFGSGTRLTVV.

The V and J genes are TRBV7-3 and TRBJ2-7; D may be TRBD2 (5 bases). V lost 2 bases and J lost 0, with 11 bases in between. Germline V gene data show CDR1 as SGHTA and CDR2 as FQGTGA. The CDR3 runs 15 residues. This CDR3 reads CASSLAEASSYEQYF. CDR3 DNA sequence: TGTGCCAGCAGCTTAGCGGAGGCGAGCTCCTACGAGCAGTACTTC.

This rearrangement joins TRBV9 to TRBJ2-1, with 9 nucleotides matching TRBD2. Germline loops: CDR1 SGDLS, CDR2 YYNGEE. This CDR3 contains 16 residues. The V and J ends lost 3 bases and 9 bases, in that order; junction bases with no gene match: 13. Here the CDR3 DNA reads TGTGCCAGCAGCGGCCCGACCGGACTAGCGATGGGTGAGCAGTTCTTC. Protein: CASSGPTGLAMGEQFF.

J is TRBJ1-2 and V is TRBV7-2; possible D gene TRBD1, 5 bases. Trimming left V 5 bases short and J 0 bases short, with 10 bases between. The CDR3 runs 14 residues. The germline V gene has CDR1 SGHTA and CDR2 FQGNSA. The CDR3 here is CASSRDSANYGYTF. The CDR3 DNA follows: TGTGCCAGCAGCCGGGACTCAGCTAACTATGGCTACACCTTC.

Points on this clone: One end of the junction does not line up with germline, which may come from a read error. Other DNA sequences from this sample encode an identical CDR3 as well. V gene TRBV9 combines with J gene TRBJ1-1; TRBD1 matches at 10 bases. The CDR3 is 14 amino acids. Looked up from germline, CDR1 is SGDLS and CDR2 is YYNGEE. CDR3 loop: CASSGDRGPPEAFF. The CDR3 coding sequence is TGTGCCAGTAGCGGGGACAGGGGTCCACCTGAAGCTTTCTTT. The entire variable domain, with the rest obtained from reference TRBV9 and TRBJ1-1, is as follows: DSGVTQTPKHLITATGQRVTLRCSPRSGDLSVYWYQQSLDQGLQFLIQYYNGEERAKGNILERFSAQQFPDLHSELNLSSLELGDSALYFCASSGDRGPPEAFFGQGTRLTVV.

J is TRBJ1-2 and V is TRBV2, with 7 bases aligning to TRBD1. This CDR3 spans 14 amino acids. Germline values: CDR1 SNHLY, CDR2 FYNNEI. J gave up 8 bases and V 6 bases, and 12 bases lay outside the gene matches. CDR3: CASSTRQGRDGYTF. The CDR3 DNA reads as TGTGCCAGCAGCACCCGACAGGGTCGCGACGGCTACACCTTC.

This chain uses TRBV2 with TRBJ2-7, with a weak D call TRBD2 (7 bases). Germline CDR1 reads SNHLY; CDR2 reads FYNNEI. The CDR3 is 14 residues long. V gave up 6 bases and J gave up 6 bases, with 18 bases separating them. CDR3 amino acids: CASSHGVGGVEQYF. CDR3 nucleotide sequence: TGTGCCAGCAGCCACGGAGTAGGGGGGGTCGAGCAGTACTTC.

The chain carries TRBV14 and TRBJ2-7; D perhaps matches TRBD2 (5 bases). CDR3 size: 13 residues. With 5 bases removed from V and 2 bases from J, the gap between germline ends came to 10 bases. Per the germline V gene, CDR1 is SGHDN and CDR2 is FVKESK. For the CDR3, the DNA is TGTGCCAGCAGCTCGGACGGGGCCTACGAGCAGTACTTC. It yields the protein CASSSDGAYEQYF. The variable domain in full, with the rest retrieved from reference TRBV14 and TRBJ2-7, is EAGVTQFPSHSVIEKGQTVTLRCDPISGHDNLYWYRRVMGKEIKFLLHFVKESKQDESGMPNNRFLAERTGGTYSTLKVQPAELEDSGVYFCASSSDGAYEQYFGPGTRLTVT.

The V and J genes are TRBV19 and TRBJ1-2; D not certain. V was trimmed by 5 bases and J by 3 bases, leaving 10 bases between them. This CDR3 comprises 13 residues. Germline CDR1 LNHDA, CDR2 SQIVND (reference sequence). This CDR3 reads CASSEAVDYGYTF. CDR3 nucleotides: TGTGCCAGTAGTGAGGCAGTTGACTATGGCTACACCTTC.

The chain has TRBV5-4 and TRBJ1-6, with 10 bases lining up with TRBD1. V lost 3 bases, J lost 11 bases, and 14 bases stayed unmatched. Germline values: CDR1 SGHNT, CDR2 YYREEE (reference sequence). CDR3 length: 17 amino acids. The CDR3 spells CASSSRTGGTSLTPLHF. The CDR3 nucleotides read TGTGCCAGCAGCTCGAGGACAGGGGGAACCTCTCTTACACCCCTCCACTTT.

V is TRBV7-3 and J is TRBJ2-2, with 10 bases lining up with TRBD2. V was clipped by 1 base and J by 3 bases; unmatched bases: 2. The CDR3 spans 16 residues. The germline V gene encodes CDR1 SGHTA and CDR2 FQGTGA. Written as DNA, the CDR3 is TGTGCCAGCAGCTTAAAGACTAGCGGGCACACCGGGGAGCTGTTTTTT. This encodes CASSLKTSGHTGELFF.

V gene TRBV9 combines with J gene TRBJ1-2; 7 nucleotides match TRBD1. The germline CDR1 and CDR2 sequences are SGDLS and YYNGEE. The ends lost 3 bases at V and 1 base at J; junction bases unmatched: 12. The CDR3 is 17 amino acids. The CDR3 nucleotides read TGTGCCAGCAGCGCCTCTCGGGGGACAGCTATTAACTATGGCTACACCTTC. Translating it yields CASSASRGTAINYGYTF.

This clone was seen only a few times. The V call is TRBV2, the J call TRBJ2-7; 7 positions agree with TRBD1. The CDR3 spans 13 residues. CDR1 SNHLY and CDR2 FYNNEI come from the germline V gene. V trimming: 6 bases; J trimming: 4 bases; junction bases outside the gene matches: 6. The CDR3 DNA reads TGTGCCAGCAGGGTTGACAGGGCGTACGAGCAGTACTTC. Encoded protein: CASRVDRAYEQYF.

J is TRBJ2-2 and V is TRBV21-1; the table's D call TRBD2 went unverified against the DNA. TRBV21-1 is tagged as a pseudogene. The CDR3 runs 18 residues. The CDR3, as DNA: TGTGCCAGCAGCAAGATCCAGCGGGGGGGCGATCTCACCGGGGAGCTGTTTTTT. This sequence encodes CASSKIQRGGDLTGELFF.

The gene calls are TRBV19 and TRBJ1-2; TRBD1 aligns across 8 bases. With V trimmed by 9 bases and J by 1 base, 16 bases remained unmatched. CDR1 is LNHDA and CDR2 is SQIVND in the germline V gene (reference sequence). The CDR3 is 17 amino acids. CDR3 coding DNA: TGTGCCAGCCTCCGGACAGGGCGCAATCGGGATAACTATGGCTACACCTTC. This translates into CASLRTGRNRDNYGYTF. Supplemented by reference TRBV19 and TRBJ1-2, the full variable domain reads DGGITQSPKYLFRKEGQNVTLSCEQNLNHDAMYWYRQDPGQGLRLIYYSQIVNDFQKGDIAEGYSVSREKKESFPLTVTSAQKNPTAFYLCASLRTGRNRDNYGYTFGSGTRLTVV.

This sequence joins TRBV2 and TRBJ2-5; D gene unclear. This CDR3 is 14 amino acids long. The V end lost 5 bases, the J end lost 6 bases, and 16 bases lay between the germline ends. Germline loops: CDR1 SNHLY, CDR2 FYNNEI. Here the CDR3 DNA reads TGTGCCAGCAGTCCTTGGGCCCGAGACCAGACCCAGTACTTC. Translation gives CASSPWARDQTQYF.

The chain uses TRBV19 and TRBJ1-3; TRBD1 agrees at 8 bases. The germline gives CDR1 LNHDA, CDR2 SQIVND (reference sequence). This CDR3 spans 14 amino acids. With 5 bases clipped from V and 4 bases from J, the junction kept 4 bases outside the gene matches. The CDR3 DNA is TGTGCCAGTAGTTCCGGGACAGGAGGAAACACCATATATTTT. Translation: CASSSGTGGNTIYF.

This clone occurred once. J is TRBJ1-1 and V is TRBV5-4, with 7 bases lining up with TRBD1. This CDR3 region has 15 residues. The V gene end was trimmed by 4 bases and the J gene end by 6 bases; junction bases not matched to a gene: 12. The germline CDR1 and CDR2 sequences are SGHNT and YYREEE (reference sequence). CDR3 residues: CASSKGQAAGSEAFF. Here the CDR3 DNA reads TGTGCCAGCAGCAAAGGACAGGCGGCTGGATCTGAAGCTTTCTTT.

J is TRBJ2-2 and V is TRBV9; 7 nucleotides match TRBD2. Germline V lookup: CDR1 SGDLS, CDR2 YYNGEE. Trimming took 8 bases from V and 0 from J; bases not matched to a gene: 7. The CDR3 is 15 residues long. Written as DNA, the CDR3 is TGTGCCAGTAACGGGGAGGGTACGAACACCGGGGAGCTGTTTTTT. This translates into CASNGEGTNTGELFF.

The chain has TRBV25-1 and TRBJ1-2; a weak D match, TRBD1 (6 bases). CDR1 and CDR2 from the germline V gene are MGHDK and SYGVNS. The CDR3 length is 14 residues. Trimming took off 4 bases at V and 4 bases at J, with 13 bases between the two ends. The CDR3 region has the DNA TGTGCCAGCAGTGCGGCAGGGGATGGCTATGGCTACACCTTC. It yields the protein CASSAAGDGYGYTF.

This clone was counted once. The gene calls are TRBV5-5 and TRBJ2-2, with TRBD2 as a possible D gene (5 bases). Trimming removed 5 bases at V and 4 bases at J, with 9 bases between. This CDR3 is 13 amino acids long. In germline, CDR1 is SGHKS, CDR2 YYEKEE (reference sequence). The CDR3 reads CASRDGGTGELFF. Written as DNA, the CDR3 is TGTGCCAGCAGGGACGGAGGCACCGGGGAGCTGTTTTTT.

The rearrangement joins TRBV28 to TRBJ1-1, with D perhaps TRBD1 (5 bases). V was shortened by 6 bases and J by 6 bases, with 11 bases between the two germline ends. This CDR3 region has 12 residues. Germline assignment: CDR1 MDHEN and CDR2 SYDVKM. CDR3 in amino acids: CASSPGGPEAFF. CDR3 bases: TGTGCCAGCAGCCCCGGGGGTCCTGAAGCTTTCTTT.

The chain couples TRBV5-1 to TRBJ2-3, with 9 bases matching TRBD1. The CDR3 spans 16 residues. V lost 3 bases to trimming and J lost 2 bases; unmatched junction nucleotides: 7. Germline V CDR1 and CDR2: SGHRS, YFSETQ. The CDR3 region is CASSSSGTGYTDTQYF. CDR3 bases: TGCGCCAGCAGCTCCTCCGGGACAGGGTACACAGATACGCAGTATTTT.

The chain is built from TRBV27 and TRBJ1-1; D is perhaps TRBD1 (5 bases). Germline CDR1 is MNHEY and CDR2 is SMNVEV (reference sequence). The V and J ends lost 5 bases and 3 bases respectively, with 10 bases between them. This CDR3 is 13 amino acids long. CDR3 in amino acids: CASSHRGDTEAFF. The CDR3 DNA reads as TGTGCCAGCAGTCACCGGGGGGACACTGAAGCTTTCTTT.

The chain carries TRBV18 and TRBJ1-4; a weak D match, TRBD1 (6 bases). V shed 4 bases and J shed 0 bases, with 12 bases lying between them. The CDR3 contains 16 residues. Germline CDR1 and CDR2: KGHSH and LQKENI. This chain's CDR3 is CASSQYGTSTNEKLFF. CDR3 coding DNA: TGTGCCAGCTCACAATATGGGACATCAACTAATGAAAAACTGTTTTTT.

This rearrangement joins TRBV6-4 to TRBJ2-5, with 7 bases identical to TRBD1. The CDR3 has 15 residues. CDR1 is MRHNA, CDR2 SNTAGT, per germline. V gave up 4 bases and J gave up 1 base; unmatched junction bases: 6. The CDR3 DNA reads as TGTGCCAGCAGTGTTAAGGCAGGGGGCCAAGAGACCCAGTACTTC. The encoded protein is CASSVKAGGQETQYF.

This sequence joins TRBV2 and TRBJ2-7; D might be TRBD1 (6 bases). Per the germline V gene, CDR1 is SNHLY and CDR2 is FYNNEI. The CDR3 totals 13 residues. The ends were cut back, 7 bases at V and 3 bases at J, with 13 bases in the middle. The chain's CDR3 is CASTETGYYEQYF. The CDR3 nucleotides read TGTGCCAGCACTGAGACAGGTTACTACGAGCAGTACTTC.

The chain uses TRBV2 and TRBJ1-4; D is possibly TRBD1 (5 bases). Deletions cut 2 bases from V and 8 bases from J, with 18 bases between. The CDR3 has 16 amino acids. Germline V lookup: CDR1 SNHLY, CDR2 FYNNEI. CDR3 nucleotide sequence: TGTGCCAGCAGTGAAATGGGCGGCAGGGTCGGGGAAAAACTGTTTTTT. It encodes CASSEMGGRVGEKLFF.

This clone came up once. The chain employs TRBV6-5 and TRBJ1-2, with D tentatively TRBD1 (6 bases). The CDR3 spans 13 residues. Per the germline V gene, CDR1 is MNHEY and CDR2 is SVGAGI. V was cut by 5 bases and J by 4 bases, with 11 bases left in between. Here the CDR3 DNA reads TGTGCCAGCAGTCCCGGGACAACCTATGGCTACACCTTC. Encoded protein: CASSPGTTYGYTF.